The rows below give T cell receptor beta chains drawn from one sample of a study of T cell changes during pregnancy in multiple sclerosis. Here immunoSEQ multiplex PCR was the method, and the copy in TCRdb shows in-frame clones only, minus some. The sample contains roughly 120,000 clones, 92% of which appear only once. The sequencing used peripheral blood, collected in the third trimester of pregnancy. Receptors originate from a female donor with multiple sclerosis, enrolled in a pregnancy study. Both conserved end residues are part of each CDR3. A D gene is named only where the DNA matches it firmly. The listing skips clone size in some rows; elsewhere it reads once, few, many or a size class.

J	V	size	D	CDR3	DNA
TRBJ1-1	TRBV9	few	TRBD1	CASSSGQGRAGNTEAFF	TGTGCCAGCAGCTCCGGACAGGGAAGGGCGGGGAACACTGAAGCTTTCTTT
TRBJ1-3	TRBV10-3	-	-	CAISESIIRDSGNTIYF	TGTGCCATCAGTGAGTCGATTATCAGGGACTCTGGAAACACCATATATTTT
TRBJ2-7	TRBV7-3	once	TRBD1	CASSLSGTGGSEQYF	TGTGCCAGCAGCTTATCCGGGACAGGGGGGTCCGAGCAGTACTTC
TRBJ2-2	TRBV29-1	-	-	CSVSPTGTGELFF	TGCAGCGTTTCCCCGACTGGCACCGGGGAGCTGTTTTTT
TRBJ1-2	TRBV6-5	-	TRBD1	CASSTRTGGHYGYTF	TGTGCCAGCAGTACTAGGACAGGGGGCCACTATGGCTACACCTTC
TRBJ1-1	TRBV27	-	TRBD1	CASSVTGTGWRNTEAFF	TGTGCCAGCAGTGTAACCGGGACAGGGTGGCGGAACACTGAAGCTTTCTTT
TRBJ1-2	TRBV2	-	-	CASIADSENGYTF	TGTGCCAGCATTGCGGACAGTGAGAATGGCTACACCTTC
TRBJ2-2	TRBV19	-	TRBD1	CASRADRVSTGELFF	TGTGCCAGTAGGGCCGACAGGGTTAGCACCGGGGAGCTGTTTTTT
TRBJ1-1	TRBV5-1	-	-	CASSQTQGKDTEAFF	TGCGCCAGCAGCCAGACACAGGGTAAGGACACTGAAGCTTTCTTT
TRBJ2-2	TRBV5-1	-	TRBD1	CASSPGQGTNTGELFF	TGCGCCAGCAGCCCGGGACAGGGGACGAACACCGGGGAGCTGTTTTTT
TRBJ2-2	TRBV7-2	-	-	CASSLTDWNTGELFF	TGTGCCAGCAGCCTCACGGACTGGAACACCGGGGAGCTGTTTTTT
TRBJ1-5	TRBV18	-	TRBD1	CASSRGQGRNQPQHF	TGTGCCAGCTCAAGAGGACAGGGCCGCAATCAGCCCCAGCATTTT
TRBJ2-5	TRBV14	once	-	CASSPTGFGETQYF	TGTGCCAGCAGCCCCACAGGGTTTGGCGAGACCCAGTACTTC
TRBJ2-5	TRBV6-1	-	TRBD2	CASRLAGGIQETQYF	TGTGCCAGCAGGCTAGCGGGAGGGATCCAAGAGACCCAGTACTTC
TRBJ2-7	TRBV28	once	TRBD2	CASRNHGLADSYEQYF	TGTGCCAGCAGGAACCACGGACTAGCGGATTCCTACGAGCAGTACTTC
TRBJ2-7	TRBV4-2	-	TRBD1	CASSPRGQGAYEQYF	TGTGCCAGCAGCCCGCGGGGACAGGGGGCCTACGAGCAGTACTTC
TRBJ2-3	TRBV19	-	-	CASSPPSRDWDTQYF	TGTGCCAGTAGTCCACCGAGTCGGGATTGGGATACGCAGTATTTT
TRBJ2-2	TRBV5-1	-	-	CASSLDRGSDGELFF	TGCGCCAGCAGCTTGGATCGGGGGAGCGACGGGGAGCTGTTTTTT
TRBJ2-1	TRBV6-5	-	-	CASTGVTGEQFF	TGTGCCAGCACGGGGGTCACGGGTGAGCAGTTCTTC
TRBJ2-2	TRBV11-2	once	TRBD2	CASSLTSGRASGELFF	TGTGCCAGCAGCTTGACTAGCGGGAGGGCGTCTGGGGAGCTGTTTTTT
TRBJ1-1	TRBV7-7	-	TRBD1	CASSPDRYTEAFF	TGTGCCAGCAGCCCGGACAGGTACACTGAAGCTTTCTTT
TRBJ1-1	TRBV2	-	-	CASGGSGGTEAFF	TGTGCCAGCGGAGGGAGCGGAGGCACTGAAGCTTTCTTT
TRBJ2-3	TRBV5-6	-	TRBD1	CASSFRDRGFGTQYF	TGTGCCAGCAGCTTCAGGGACAGGGGATTCGGTACGCAGTATTTT
TRBJ1-1	TRBV7-9	-	-	CASKQGLNTEAFF	TGTGCCAGCAAACAGGGTTTGAACACTGAAGCTTTCTTT
TRBJ2-3	TRBV18	-	-	CASSLTLATDTQYF	TGTGCCAGCTCACTAACACTAGCTACAGATACGCAGTATTTT
TRBJ1-4	TRBV4-1	few	-	CASSRTGGEKLFF	TGCGCCAGCAGCCGAACGGGGGGTGAGAAACTGTTTTTT
TRBJ1-5	TRBV6-1	-	-	CASSDGEPQHF	TGTGCCAGCAGTGACGGGGAGCCCCAGCATTTT